These T cell receptor beta chains were read from a single sample in a study of neurological immune-mediated disorders. TCRdb re-called the 5' RACE reads with MiXCR, one entry per CDR3 protein. The data contain around 69,000 distinct CDR3 sequences, around 3.1% of them singletons. The specimen sequenced was PBMCs. These receptors were obtained from a man aged 35 to 55 with multiple sclerosis. The CDR3 runs from the conserved cysteine through the conserved F or W. A D gene is named only where the DNA matches it firmly. Part of the rows lack a size; the others show once, few, many or a class for expanded clones.

clone size,CDR3 length,J gene,D gene,V gene,CDR3 protein,CDR3 DNA
-,15,TRBJ1-6,-,TRBV5-1,CASSRSGENNSTLNF,TGCGCCAGCAGCCGCTCAGGGGAGAATAATTCAACCCTCAACTTT
many,13,TRBJ2-1,-,TRBV7-9,CASIFFSHNEQFF,TGTGCCAGCATTTTTTTCAGCCACAATGAGCAGTTCTTC
many,15,TRBJ2-5,TRBD1,TRBV7-6,CASSPGTVAQETQYF,TGTGCCAGCAGCCCCGGGACAGTAGCTCAAGAGACCCAGTACTTC
many,18,TRBJ1-2,-,TRBV6-6,CASSWLKLSGTAAGGYTF,TGTGCCAGCAGTTGGCTCAAACTATCGGGCACAGCCGCGGGGGGCTACACCTTC
many,14,TRBJ1-5,TRBD1,TRBV20-1,CSAETGGGNQPQHF,TGCAGTGCTGAAACAGGGGGAGGCAATCAGCCCCAGCATTTT
many,15,TRBJ2-7,-,TRBV7-2,CASSLAMRGAYEQYF,TGTGCCAGCAGCTTAGCAATGAGGGGAGCCTACGAGCAGTACTTC
many,14,TRBJ1-4,-,TRBV7-6,CASSLKAGDEKLFF,TGTGCCAGCAGCTTAAAGGCAGGCGATGAAAAACTGTTTTTT
many,15,TRBJ1-5,-,TRBV5-1,CASSPSGLENQPQHF,TGCGCCAGCAGCCCGTCCGGACTGGAGAATCAGCCCCAGCATTTT
many,14,TRBJ2-3,-,TRBV6-2/TRBV6-3,CASSRAGHTDTQYF,TGTGCCAGCAGTAGAGCGGGACACACAGATACGCAGTATTTT
many,13,TRBJ2-5,TRBD2,TRBV20-1,CSARATSGGSQYF,TGCAGTGCTAGGGCGACTAGCGGGGGGTCCCAGTACTTC
many,16,TRBJ2-3,-,TRBV20-1,CSASPPPPVPTDTQYF,TGCAGTGCTAGCCCCCCCCCGCCCGTTCCCACTGATACGCAGTATTTT
many,15,TRBJ2-2,TRBD1,TRBV3-1,CASREQGANTGELFF,TGTGCCAGCAGAGAACAGGGGGCGAACACCGGGGAGCTGTTTTTT
many,16,TRBJ2-2,TRBD1,TRBV5-6,CASSSTDRRNTGELFF,TGTGCCAGCAGCTCCACGGACAGGAGGAACACCGGGGAGCTGTTTTTT
many,14,TRBJ1-6,-,TRBV25-1,CASSASSYNSPLHF,TGTGCCAGCAGCGCAAGCTCCTATAATTCACCCCTCCACTTT
-,15,TRBJ2-7,-,TRBV10-2,CASSASGTAGYEQYF,TGCGCCAGCAGCGCCTCCGGGACAGCGGGCTACGAGCAGTACTTC
many,14,TRBJ2-5,TRBD1,TRBV9,CASSEGQGAETQYF,TGTGCCAGCAGCGAGGGACAGGGGGCCGAGACCCAGTACTTC
many,13,TRBJ2-5,TRBD1,TRBV6-5,CASTQTGLETQYF,TGTGCCAGCACCCAGACAGGGCTGGAGACCCAGTACTTC
many,12,TRBJ1-1,-,TRBV25-1,CASSAGGREAFF,TGTGCCAGCAGTGCGGGGGGGCGTGAAGCTTTCTTT
many,17,TRBJ2-3,TRBD2,TRBV7-3,CATYGLAGGPCTDTQYF,TGTGCCACCTACGGACTAGCGGGAGGGCCCTGCACAGATACGCAGTATTTT
many,14,TRBJ2-1,-,TRBV10-3,CAISEGLTPYEQFF,TGTGCCATCAGTGAGGGCCTCACCCCCTACGAGCAGTTCTTC
many,13,TRBJ1-5,-,TRBV20-1,CSAIRTGDQPQHF,TGCAGTGCTATAAGGACGGGAGATCAGCCCCAGCATTTT
many,12,TRBJ2-3,TRBD2,TRBV12-3/TRBV12-4,CASSGGIDTQYF,TGTGCCAGCAGCGGGGGGATAGATACGCAGTATTTT
many,13,TRBJ1-1,-,TRBV4-1,CASSPYDGGEAFF,TGCGCCAGCAGCCCATACGACGGGGGTGAAGCTTTCTTT
many,15,TRBJ2-3,TRBD2,TRBV5-1,CASSPGLGLPDTQYF,TGCGCCAGCAGCCCGGGACTAGGGTTGCCAGATACGCAGTATTTT
many,17,TRBJ1-4,TRBD1,TRBV4-2,CASSQEGPGQGYEKLFF,TGTGCCAGCAGCCAAGAAGGACCGGGACAGGGATATGAAAAACTGTTTTTT
-,16,TRBJ2-3,-,TRBV5-1,CASSLYSVADTDTQYF,TGCGCCAGCAGCTTGTATTCGGTTGCGGACACAGATACGCAGTATTTT
many,14,TRBJ1-5,-,TRBV12-3/TRBV12-4,CASSPVAGEQPQHF,TGTGCCAGCAGTCCCGTGGCAGGGGAGCAGCCCCAGCATTTT
many,13,TRBJ1-2,-,TRBV5-1,CASTRAPNYGYTF,TGCGCCAGCACCCGGGCACCTAACTATGGCTACACCTTC
many,13,TRBJ1-1,-,TRBV7-8,CASSRGQYTEAFF,TGTGCCAGCAGCCGCGGACAGTACACTGAAGCTTTCTTT
many,14,TRBJ2-7,-,TRBV12-3/TRBV12-4,CASRSDRDSYEQYF,TGTGCCAGCAGGTCAGACAGAGATTCCTACGAGCAGTACTTC
many,14,TRBJ2-7,-,TRBV2,CASSNGIPSYEQYF,TGTGCCAGCAGTAACGGGATCCCATCCTACGAGCAGTACTTC
many,15,TRBJ1-5,TRBD1,TRBV6-5,CASSPGTGGHQPQHF,TGTGCCAGCAGTCCCGGGACAGGGGGTCATCAGCCCCAGCATTTT